The 10 T cell receptor beta chains reported below all come from one sample, sequenced in a study of blood T cell repertoires in COVID-19. The assay was immunoSEQ multiplex PCR, and TCRdb's table has in-frame clones only and misses some. The repertoire consists of 40,000 or so clones, with about 90% occurring once and the leading ten covering roughly 14%. Sequencing was carried out using peripheral blood. These receptors originate from a woman aged 25 to 39 in a cohort sampled during active COVID-19.

The chain combines TRBV19 with TRBJ1-5; D perhaps matches TRBD1 (6 bases). This CDR3 contains 15 residues. Trimming pared 7 bases from V and 5 bases from J, leaving 18 bases between. From germline, CDR1 is LNHDA and CDR2 SQIVND (reference sequence). The chain's CDR3 is CASTNPSGGHQPQHF. CDR3 DNA sequence: TGTGCCAGTACTAACCCGAGTGGGGGCCATCAGCCCCAGCATTTT.

This rearrangement joins TRBV25-1 to TRBJ2-6; D call uncertain. The V gene's germline CDR1 is MGHDK and CDR2 SYGVNS. With 1 base removed from V and 0 bases from J, the gap between germline ends came to 7 bases. The CDR3 extends over 16 amino acids. The CDR3 loop reads CASSELRDSGANVLTF. CDR3 nucleotides: TGTGCCAGCAGTGAATTGAGAGACTCTGGGGCCAACGTCCTGACTTTC. The full variable domain, rest sourced from reference TRBV25-1 and TRBJ2-6, is EADIYQTPRYLVIGTGKKITLECSQTMGHDKMYWYQQDPGMELHLIHYSYGVNSTEKGDLSSESTVSRIRTEHFPLTLESARPSHTSQYLCASSELRDSGANVLTFGAGSRLTVL.

In this sample, this clone turned up once. The V gene is TRBV5-1, the J gene TRBJ1-1; D is possibly TRBD1 (6 bases). Looked up from germline, CDR1 is SGHRS and CDR2 is YFSETQ. The CDR3 sequence is 15 residues long. V was trimmed by 6 bases and J by 2 bases, leaving 17 bases between them. The CDR3 spells CASNPSGQINTEAFF. CDR3 DNA sequence: TGCGCCAGCAACCCTTCAGGACAGATTAACACTGAAGCTTTCTTT.

This chain uses TRBV6-5 with TRBJ2-2; 9 bases fit TRBD1. With V trimmed by 6 bases and J by 0 bases, 2 bases remained unmatched. Germline V CDR1 and CDR2: MNHEY, SVGAGI. CDR3 length equals 15 residues. This CDR3 is CASRGTGTNTGELFF. In nucleotides, the CDR3 is TGTGCCAGCAGGGGGACAGGGACGAACACCGGGGAGCTGTTTTTT.

The chain recombines TRBV14 with TRBJ2-7; 9 positions match TRBD1. CDR3 length equals 15 residues. The V segment lost 3 bases and the J segment 3 bases; nucleotides outside the gene matches: 6. The V gene's germline CDR1 is SGHDN and CDR2 FVKESK. The CDR3 sequence is CASSHYGTGRYEQYF. The CDR3 DNA reads TGTGCCAGCAGCCATTACGGGACAGGGCGCTACGAGCAGTACTTC.

The J gene is TRBJ1-6, the V gene TRBV2, with D uncertain. Germline V gene data show CDR1 as SNHLY and CDR2 as FYNNEI. The ends were cut back, 4 bases at V and 7 bases at J, with 14 bases in the middle. This CDR3 spans 15 amino acids. CDR3 residues: CASSGPSLDNSPLHF. CDR3 DNA sequence: TGTGCCAGCAGTGGGCCAAGCCTAGACAATTCACCCCTCCACTTT.

Only one count was recorded for this clone. The genes are TRBV2 and TRBJ1-1; TRBD1 might be the D (5 bases). This CDR3 is built from 12 residues. The V end lost 7 bases, the J end lost 4 bases, and 10 bases lay between the germline ends. Germline CDR1 reads SNHLY; CDR2 reads FYNNEI. CDR3 protein: CASTEGSTEAFF. DNA for the CDR3: TGTGCCAGCACGGAGGGGAGCACTGAAGCTTTCTTT.

V usage is TRBV9 and J usage is TRBJ2-2; possibly TRBD2 for D (5 bases). There are 15 residues in the CDR3. V gave up 5 bases and J gave up 4 bases, with 15 bases separating them. Germline assignment: CDR1 SGDLS and CDR2 YYNGEE. CDR3 in DNA: TGTGCCAGCAGTCCTACTACCCGGGGCACCGGGGAGCTGTTTTTT. It specifies CASSPTTRGTGELFF.

This chain connects TRBV10-2 to TRBJ2-2, with D perhaps matching TRBD2 (6 bases). V was shortened by 4 bases and J by 0 bases, with 9 bases between the two germline ends. CDR1 and CDR2 (germline): WSHSY, SAAADI. There are 15 residues in the CDR3. This chain's CDR3 is CASSVLAANTGELFF. The CDR3 DNA follows: TGCGCCAGCAGTGTTTTAGCGGCGAACACCGGGGAGCTGTTTTTT.

The chain uses TRBV5-1 and TRBJ1-6; the D gene is possibly TRBD1 (6 bases). CDR1 is SGHRS, CDR2 YFSETQ, per germline. Trimming left V 5 bases short and J 3 bases short, with 9 bases between. The CDR3 is 14 residues long. CDR3 amino acids: CASRQDSYNSPLHF. DNA of the CDR3: TGCGCCAGCAGGCAGGACAGCTATAATTCACCCCTCCACTTT.